These 4 T cell receptor beta chains originate from one sample sequenced in a study of blood T cell repertoires in COVID-19. The data were produced by immunoSEQ multiplex PCR, yet TCRdb's version contains in-frame clones alone and is incomplete. The data hold tens of thousands of clones, with less than 80% observed a single time. The sample comprised peripheral blood. These receptors were obtained from a human donor in a cohort sampled during active COVID-19.

The chain joins TRBV11-3 to TRBJ2-1, with 11 bases that match TRBD2. From germline, CDR1 is SGHNT and CDR2 YENEEA. There are 17 residues in the CDR3. V was clipped by 2 bases and J by 4 bases; unmatched bases: 7. The CDR3 is CASSLIFSSGRYNEQFF. CDR3 bases: TGTGCCAGCAGCTTAATCTTCTCTAGCGGGAGGTACAATGAGCAGTTCTTC.

V and J are TRBV5-6 and TRBJ1-6, with D tentatively TRBD1 (6 bases). Trimming cost V 3 bases and J 15 bases, with 16 bases left between them. The CDR3 is 13 amino acids. Per the germline V gene, CDR1 is SGHDT and CDR2 is YYEEEE. CDR3 region: CASSSRDTVLLHF. CDR3 in DNA: TGTGCCAGCAGCTCCCGGGACACCGTGCTCCTCCACTTT.

The gene calls are TRBV5-1 and TRBJ2-1, with 8 bases that match TRBD2. The CDR3 loop spans 14 amino acids. Germline loops: CDR1 SGHRS, CDR2 YFSETQ. V shed 0 bases, J shed 7 bases, and the junction held 3 bases outside the gene matches. This chain's CDR3 is CASSLDREGNEQFF. In DNA, the CDR3 is TGCGCCAGCAGCTTGGATCGGGAGGGGAATGAGCAGTTCTTC.

The chain joins TRBV3-1 (or the pseudogene TRBV3-2) to TRBJ2-3, with 16 bases that match TRBD2. The length of the CDR3 is 15 residues. From germline, CDR1 is LGHDT and CDR2 YNNKEL (reference sequence). Germline trimming cut 6 bases from V and 11 bases from J; bases unmatched to any gene: 8. CDR3 amino acids: CASSPGTSGRAQQYF. The CDR3 DNA sequence: TGTGCCAGCAGTCCCGGGACTAGCGGGAGGGCTCAGCAGTATTTT.